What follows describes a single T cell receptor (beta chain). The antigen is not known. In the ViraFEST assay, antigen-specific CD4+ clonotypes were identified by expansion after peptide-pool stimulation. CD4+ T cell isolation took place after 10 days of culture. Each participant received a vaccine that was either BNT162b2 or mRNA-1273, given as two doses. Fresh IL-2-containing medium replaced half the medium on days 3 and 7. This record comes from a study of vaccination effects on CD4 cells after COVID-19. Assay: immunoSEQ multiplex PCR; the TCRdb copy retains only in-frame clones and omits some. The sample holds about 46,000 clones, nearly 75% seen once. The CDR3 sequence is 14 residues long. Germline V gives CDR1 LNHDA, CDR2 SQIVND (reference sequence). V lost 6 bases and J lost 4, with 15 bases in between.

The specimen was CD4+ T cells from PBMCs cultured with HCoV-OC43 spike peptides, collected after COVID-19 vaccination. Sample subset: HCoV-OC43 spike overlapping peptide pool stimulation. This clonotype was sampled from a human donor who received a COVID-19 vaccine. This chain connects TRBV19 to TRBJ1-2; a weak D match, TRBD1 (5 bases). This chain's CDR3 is CASRVGQSFYGYTF. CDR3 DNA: TGTGCCAGTAGGGTTGGACAAAGCTTCTATGGCTACACCTTC. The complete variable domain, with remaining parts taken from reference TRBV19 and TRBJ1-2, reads DGGITQSPKYLFRKEGQNVTLSCEQNLNHDAMYWYRQDPGQGLRLIYYSQIVNDFQKGDIAEGYSVSREKKESFPLTVTSAQKNPTAFYLCASRVGQSFYGYTFGSGTRLTVV.